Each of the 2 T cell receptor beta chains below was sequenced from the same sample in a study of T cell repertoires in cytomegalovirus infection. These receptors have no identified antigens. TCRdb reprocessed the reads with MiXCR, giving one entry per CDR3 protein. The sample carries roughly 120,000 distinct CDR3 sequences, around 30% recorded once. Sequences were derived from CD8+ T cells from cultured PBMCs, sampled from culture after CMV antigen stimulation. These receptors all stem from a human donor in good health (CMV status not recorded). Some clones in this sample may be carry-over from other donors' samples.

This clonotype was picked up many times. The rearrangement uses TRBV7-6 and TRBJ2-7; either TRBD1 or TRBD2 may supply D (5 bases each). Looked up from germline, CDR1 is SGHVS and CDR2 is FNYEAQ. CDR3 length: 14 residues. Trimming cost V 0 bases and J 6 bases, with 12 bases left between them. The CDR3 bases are TGTGCCAGCAGCTTAGCCCATCTGGGGGTCGAGCAGTACTTC. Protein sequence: CASSLAHLGVEQYF.

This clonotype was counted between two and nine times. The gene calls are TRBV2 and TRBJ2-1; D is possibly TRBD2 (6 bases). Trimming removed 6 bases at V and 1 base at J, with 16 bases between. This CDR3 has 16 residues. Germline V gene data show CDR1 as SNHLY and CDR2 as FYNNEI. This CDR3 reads CASRTSAGRSYNEQFF. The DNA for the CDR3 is TGTGCCAGCAGGACCTCGGCGGGGCGGTCCTACAATGAGCAGTTCTTC. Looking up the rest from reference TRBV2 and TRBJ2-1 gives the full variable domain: EPEVTQTPSHQVTQMGQEVILRCVPISNHLYFYWYRQILGQKVEFLVSFYNNEISEKSEIFDDQFSVERPDGSNFTLKIRSTKLEDSAMYFCASRTSAGRSYNEQFFGPGTRLTVL.